The sequence of this T cell receptor beta chain was determined in a study of blood T cell repertoires in COVID-19. Per germline, CDR1 SGHVS and CDR2 FQNEAQ. J was trimmed by 17 bases and V by 5 bases; bases with no gene match: 12. This CDR3 comprises 13 residues. The method was immunoSEQ multiplex PCR; TCRdb's version includes in-frame clones alone and lacks a portion of them. Here the sample spans a few hundred thousand clones, roughly 88% being singletons. Seattle cases were enrolled at active infection and followed longitudinally. This TCR came from a woman in her 30s with COVID-19, enrolled during active disease. Sequenced input: peripheral blood. The chain combines TRBV7-8 with TRBJ1-6; 7 nucleotides line up with TRBD1. CDR3 DNA: TGTGCCAGCAGCCTTGACGACAGGGTGTCTTTCCACTTT. This translates into CASSLDDRVSFHF.